These 2 T cell receptor beta chains share one sample of origin, sequenced in a study of blood T cell repertoires in COVID-19. Profiled with immunoSEQ multiplex PCR; TCRdb holds only in-frame clones, not every one. Among about 400,000 clones listed, roughly 90% were seen once. The specimen sequenced was PBMCs or T cells enriched from blood (not recorded which). Receptors originate from a young woman who had recovered from COVID-19.

With regard to this clone: This sample also contains other DNA sequences that code for the same CDR3. The chain couples TRBV4-1 to TRBJ2-5; D is possibly TRBD1 (6 bases). Germline V lookup: CDR1 MGHRA, CDR2 YSYEKL. The CDR3 has 14 residues. Trimming shortened V by 0 bases and J by 2 bases, and 7 bases separated the two germline ends. CDR3 protein: CASSQETGQETQYF. CDR3 nucleotide sequence: TGCGCCAGCAGCCAAGAAACAGGGCAAGAGACCCAGTACTTC.

The V gene is TRBV29-1, the J gene TRBJ2-7, with 14 bases identical to TRBD2. Germline V CDR1 and CDR2: SQVTM, ANQGSEA. The CDR3 extends over 13 amino acids. V lost 7 bases and J lost 5; bases outside the gene matches: 4. The CDR3 here is CSGGTSGSHEQYF. The CDR3 DNA reads TGCAGCGGCGGGACTAGCGGGAGCCACGAGCAGTACTTC.